One and the same sample provided the 23 T cell receptor beta chains below, sequenced in a study of brain T cells in children with intractable seizures. Repertoires were generated with immunoSEQ multiplex PCR, while TCRdb's copy carries only in-frame clones and drops some. The sample holds 300,000 to 400,000 clones, approximately 93% seen once. Specified time point: blood from clinic visit 5 months post-surgery; TSC patient then seizure free. The input for sequencing was peripheral blood, taken approximately 5 months after surgery. The origin of the receptors is a boy younger than two with tuberous sclerosis and intractable seizures.

The table lists this clone with a few counts. The chain couples TRBV7-6 to TRBJ1-5; no firm D call. The V end lost 1 base, the J end lost 5 bases, and 6 bases lay between the germline ends. Germline V CDR1 and CDR2: SGHVS, FNYEAQ. This CDR3 is 13 amino acids long. CDR3 sequence reads: CASSLGGYQPQHF. The CDR3 DNA follows: TGTGCCAGCAGCTTAGGGGGTTATCAGCCCCAGCATTTT. Looking up the rest from reference TRBV7-6 and TRBJ1-5 gives the full variable domain: GAGVSQSPRYKVTKRGQDVALRCDPISGHVSLYWYRQALGQGPEFLTYFNYEAQQDKSGLPNDRFSAERPEGSISTLTIQRTEQRDSAMYRCASSLGGYQPQHFGDGTRLSIL.

The genes are TRBV27 and TRBJ1-1; unclear D gene. Per the germline V gene, CDR1 is MNHEY and CDR2 is SMNVEV (reference sequence). V lost 3 bases to trimming and J lost 0 bases, with 11 bases between them. The CDR3 is 15 amino acids. CDR3 in DNA: TGTGCCAGCAGTTTTGCCGCCGGGGTGAACACTGAAGCTTTCTTT. Translated: CASSFAAGVNTEAFF.

The chain recombines TRBV6-5 with TRBJ1-4, with D possibly matching TRBD1 (6 bases). The CDR3 has 15 residues. The germline V gene encodes CDR1 MNHEY and CDR2 SVGAGI. The ends were cut back, 5 bases at V and 5 bases at J, with 15 bases in the middle. The CDR3 region has the DNA TGTGCCAGCAGTCCCATACAGGGAGGGAATGAAAAACTGTTTTTT. Encoded protein: CASSPIQGGNEKLFF.

The V gene is TRBV12-3 or TRBV12-4, the J gene TRBJ1-2; tentatively, D is TRBD1 (6 bases). The CDR3 covers 13 residues. V lost 4 bases, J lost 4 bases, and 10 bases lay in between. The CDR3 region is CASSSGVGYGYTF. The CDR3 DNA sequence: TGTGCCAGCAGTTCAGGGGTGGGCTATGGCTACACCTTC.

The chain is built from TRBV18 and TRBJ1-2; D may be TRBD1 (5 bases). This CDR3 is built from 15 residues. Germline V CDR1 and CDR2: KGHSH, LQKENI. The V end was cut by 6 bases, the J end by 5 bases, with 19 bases between. CDR3 nucleotides: TGTGCCAGCTCGCCCATAAGGGGTTTTAAGTATGGCTACACCTTC. Its protein is CASSPIRGFKYGYTF.

The V and J genes are TRBV6-5 and TRBJ2-3; 8 nucleotides line up with TRBD2. The ends lost 7 bases at V and 6 bases at J; junction bases unmatched: 6. Per the germline V gene, CDR1 is MNHEY and CDR2 is SVGAGI. The CDR3 length is 13 residues. The CDR3: CASNGGGRDTQYF. CDR3 nucleotide sequence: TGTGCCAGCAACGGCGGGGGGCGTGATACGCAGTATTTT.

CDR3 residues: CASTTGLVDEQYF. Here the CDR3 DNA reads TGTGCCAGCACCACTGGACTAGTAGACGAGCAGTACTTC. The chain combines TRBV28 with TRBJ2-7; 7 bases line up with TRBD2. The V and J ends lost 7 bases and 5 bases, in that order; junction bases with no gene match: 8. The germline CDR1 and CDR2 sequences are MDHEN and SYDVKM. The CDR3 spans 13 residues.

The rearrangement joins TRBV7-9 to TRBJ1-2; 11 nucleotides align to TRBD1. The CDR3 is 15 residues long. The germline CDR1 and CDR2 sequences are SEHNR and FQNEAQ (reference sequence). Trimming at V came to 5 bases and at J to 7 bases, leaving 9 bases not matched to a gene. The CDR3 DNA reads as TGTGCCAGCAGCCCCACAGGACAGGGGGCTTTTGGCTACACCTTC. This sequence encodes CASSPTGQGAFGYTF.

This sequence joins TRBV5-4 and TRBJ2-1; unclear D gene. The CDR3 is 15 amino acids. Trimming stripped 3 bases from V and 5 bases from J, with 15 bases between. Germline CDR1 is SGHNT and CDR2 is YYREEE (reference sequence). CDR3 sequence: CASSSWAHLNNEQFF. The DNA of the CDR3 is TGTGCCAGCAGCTCCTGGGCCCACTTAAACAATGAGCAGTTCTTC.

The chain carries TRBV7-2 and TRBJ2-1; D ambiguous. The V gene lost 6 bases and the J gene lost 2 bases, with 14 bases spanning the gap. CDR3 length: 15 amino acids. Looked up from germline, CDR1 is SGHTA and CDR2 is FQGNSA. CDR3 in DNA: TGTGCCAGCAGTTTTACCCCATCGCCCTACAATGAGCAGTTCTTC. As protein: CASSFTPSPYNEQFF.

The sample holds one count of this clone. The genes are TRBV7-6 and TRBJ2-3; D unresolved. V lost 1 base to trimming and J lost 2 bases, with 10 bases between them. Germline V gives CDR1 SGHVS, CDR2 FNYEAQ. The CDR3 covers 15 residues. The CDR3 region is CASSLGAYSTDTQYF. CDR3 nucleotide sequence: TGTGCCAGCAGCTTAGGGGCTTACTCCACAGATACGCAGTATTTT.

This clone was observed a single time. J is TRBJ2-1 and V is TRBV4-1; 14 bases are shared with TRBD2. The V gene end was trimmed by 0 bases and the J gene end by 6 bases; junction bases not matched to a gene: 4. Germline CDR1 is MGHRA and CDR2 is YSYEKL. This CDR3 spans 17 amino acids. The CDR3: CASSQEGLAGGPNEQFF. The CDR3 nucleotides are TGCGCCAGCAGCCAAGAAGGACTAGCGGGAGGACCCAATGAGCAGTTCTTC.

This clone occurred a few times. This sequence joins TRBV10-3 and TRBJ2-7; the D gene is possibly TRBD1 (6 bases). CDR1 and CDR2 (germline): ENHRY, SYGVKD. V was pared by 5 bases and J by 2 bases, with 10 bases between. The CDR3 has 13 residues. DNA of the CDR3: TGTGCCATCAGTACGGGACAAACCTACGAGCAGTACTTC. Protein: CAISTGQTYEQYF.

This chain joins TRBV7-2 and TRBJ2-5; 9 nucleotides align to TRBD2. With 1 base clipped from V and 3 bases from J, the junction kept 9 bases outside the gene matches. Germline CDR1 SGHTA, CDR2 FQGNSA. The length of the CDR3 is 17 residues. In DNA, the CDR3 is TGTGCCAGCAGCTTAGGTGGATCGCGGGAGGGGAAAGAGACCCAGTACTTC. It specifies CASSLGGSREGKETQYF.

The rearrangement uses TRBV9 and TRBJ1-2, with D possibly TRBD1 on 5 matching bases. V dropped 2 bases and J dropped 8 bases, with 13 bases sitting between them. Germline CDR1 SGDLS, CDR2 YYNGEE. The CDR3 has 13 residues. The CDR3 DNA reads TGTGCCAGCAGCGTCCAGGACTGGGGGGGCTACACCTTC. Translating gives CASSVQDWGGYTF.

The chain recombines TRBV2 with TRBJ2-3; D unresolved. The germline V gene encodes CDR1 SNHLY and CDR2 FYNNEI. CDR3 size: 9 residues. Trimming shortened V by 6 bases and J by 14 bases, and 9 bases separated the two germline ends. CDR3 nucleotides: TGTGCCAGCAGCCCCCCTGGGTATTTT. Its protein product is CASSPPGYF.

The chain has TRBV4-1 and TRBJ2-1, with 9 bases aligning to TRBD2. The germline CDR1 and CDR2 sequences are MGHRA and YSYEKL. V lost 0 bases to trimming and J lost 1 base; unmatched junction nucleotides: 1. The CDR3 runs 16 residues. The CDR3 DNA follows: TGCGCCAGCAGCCAAGATAGCGGGAGTTCCTACAATGAGCAGTTCTTC. Translated: CASSQDSGSSYNEQFF.

The rearrangement joins TRBV9 to TRBJ2-7; TRBD1 is a possible D gene (5 bases). From germline, CDR1 is SGDLS and CDR2 YYNGEE. V was pared by 4 bases and J by 7 bases, with 12 bases between. The CDR3 covers 12 residues. CDR3 coding DNA: TGTGCCAGCAGCCCTAGGCAGGGAGAGCAGTACTTC. Encoded protein: CASSPRQGEQYF.

The chain joins TRBV4-1 to TRBJ2-5; 8 positions agree with TRBD2. The CDR3 length is 15 residues. The germline V gene has CDR1 MGHRA and CDR2 YSYEKL. J gave up 10 bases and V 6 bases, and 16 bases lay outside the gene matches. The CDR3 sequence is CASSRGGGLKGGQYF. CDR3 nucleotide sequence: TGCGCCAGCAGTCGGGGCGGGGGGCTTAAAGGTGGCCAGTACTTC.

A few counts support this clone. The rearrangement joins TRBV6-5 to TRBJ2-2; TRBD1 aligns across 8 bases. CDR1 and CDR2 (germline): MNHEY, SVGAGI. Trimming at V came to 2 bases and at J to 6 bases, leaving 5 bases not matched to a gene. The CDR3 has 15 residues. CDR3 loop: CASSYNSGGSGELFF. The CDR3 region has the DNA TGTGCCAGCAGTTACAATTCAGGGGGCTCCGGGGAGCTGTTTTTT.

This clone is medium-sized by share. The chain combines TRBV27 with TRBJ1-5; D is ambiguous. V lost 5 bases to trimming and J lost 4 bases, with 6 bases between them. This CDR3 contains 12 residues. Germline V CDR1 and CDR2: MNHEY, SMNVEV (reference sequence). The CDR3 here is CASSLTNQPQHF. The CDR3 bases are TGTGCCAGCAGTCTGACGAATCAGCCCCAGCATTTT.

This sequence joins TRBV25-1 and TRBJ1-2; D unclear. CDR3 size: 13 residues. V dropped 1 base and J dropped 8 bases, with 11 bases sitting between them. The V gene's germline CDR1 is MGHDK and CDR2 SYGVNS. The CDR3 loop reads CASSEWTASGYTF. In nucleotides, the CDR3 is TGTGCCAGCAGTGAATGGACGGCGTCGGGCTACACCTTC.

The V and J genes are TRBV5-4 and TRBJ1-2, with D unclear. Trimming removed 1 base at V and 4 bases at J, with 11 bases between. The length of the CDR3 is 14 residues. The germline V gene has CDR1 SGHNT and CDR2 YYREEE (reference sequence). Here the CDR3 DNA reads TGTGCCAGCAGCTTGTATGGGGTGGGCTATGGCTACACCTTC. Residues: CASSLYGVGYGYTF. The complete variable domain, with remaining parts taken from reference TRBV5-4 and TRBJ1-2, reads ETGVTQSPTHLIKTRGQQVTLRCSSQSGHNTVSWYQQALGQGPQFIFQYYREEENGRGNFPPRFSGLQFPNYSSELNVNALELDDSALYLCASSLYGVGYGYTFGSGTRLTVV.